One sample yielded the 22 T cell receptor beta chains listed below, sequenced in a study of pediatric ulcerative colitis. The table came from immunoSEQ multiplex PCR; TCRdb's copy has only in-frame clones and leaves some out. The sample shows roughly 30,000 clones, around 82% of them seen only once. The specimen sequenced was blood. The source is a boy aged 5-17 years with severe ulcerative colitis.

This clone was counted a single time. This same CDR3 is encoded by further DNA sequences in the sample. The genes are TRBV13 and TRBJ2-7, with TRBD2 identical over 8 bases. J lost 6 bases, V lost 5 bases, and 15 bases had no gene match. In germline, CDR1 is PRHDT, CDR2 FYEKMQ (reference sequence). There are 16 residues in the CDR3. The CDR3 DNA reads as TGTGCCAGCAGCCCACGGGGGGGGACTAGACCGGGCGAGCAGTACTTC. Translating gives CASSPRGGTRPGEQYF.

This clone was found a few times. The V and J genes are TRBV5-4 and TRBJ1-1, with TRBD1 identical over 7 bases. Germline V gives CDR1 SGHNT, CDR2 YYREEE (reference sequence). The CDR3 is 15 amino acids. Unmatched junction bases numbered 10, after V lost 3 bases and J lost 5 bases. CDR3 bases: TGTGCCAGCAGCTCACAAATTGGGACAGCGACTGAAGCTTTCTTT. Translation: CASSSQIGTATEAFF.

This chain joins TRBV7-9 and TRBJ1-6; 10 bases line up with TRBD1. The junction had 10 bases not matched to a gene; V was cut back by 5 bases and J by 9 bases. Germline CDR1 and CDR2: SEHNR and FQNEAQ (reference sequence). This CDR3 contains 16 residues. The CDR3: CASSRGGTGEGSPLHF. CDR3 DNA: TGTGCCAGCAGCCGCGGTGGGACAGGGGAAGGTTCACCCCTCCACTTT.

The CDR3 spells CASSQGPFDRKGTDTQYF. The CDR3 region has the DNA TGCGCCAGCAGCCAAGGCCCTTTCGACAGAAAAGGCACAGATACGCAGTATTTT. The rearrangement links TRBV4-1 to TRBJ2-3; D possibly corresponds to TRBD1 (5 bases). The CDR3 contains 18 residues. CDR1 MGHRA and CDR2 YSYEKL come from the germline V gene. Trimming pared 1 base from V and 1 base from J, leaving 18 bases between.

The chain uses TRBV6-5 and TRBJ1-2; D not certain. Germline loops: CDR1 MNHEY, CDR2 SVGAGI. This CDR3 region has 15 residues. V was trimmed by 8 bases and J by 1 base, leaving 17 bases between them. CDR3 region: CASFPAGGFNYGYTF. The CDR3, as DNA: TGTGCCAGCTTCCCGGCGGGCGGATTTAACTATGGCTACACCTTC.

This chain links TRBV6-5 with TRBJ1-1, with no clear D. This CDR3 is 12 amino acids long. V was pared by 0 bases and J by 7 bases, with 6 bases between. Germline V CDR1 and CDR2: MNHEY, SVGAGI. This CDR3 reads CASSYSRDEAFF. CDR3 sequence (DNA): TGTGCCAGCAGTTACTCGAGAGATGAAGCTTTCTTT.

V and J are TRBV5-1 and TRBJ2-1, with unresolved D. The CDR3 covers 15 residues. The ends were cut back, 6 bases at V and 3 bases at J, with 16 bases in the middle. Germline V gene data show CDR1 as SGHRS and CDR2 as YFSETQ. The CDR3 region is CASKPQRILYNEQFF. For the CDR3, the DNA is TGCGCCAGCAAACCCCAGCGCATTCTCTACAATGAGCAGTTCTTC. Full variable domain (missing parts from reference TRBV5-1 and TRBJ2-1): KAGVTQTPRYLIKTRGQQVTLSCSPISGHRSVSWYQQTPGQGLQFLFEYFSETQRNKGNFPGRFSGRQFSNSRSEMNVSTLELGDSALYLCASKPQRILYNEQFFGPGTRLTVL.

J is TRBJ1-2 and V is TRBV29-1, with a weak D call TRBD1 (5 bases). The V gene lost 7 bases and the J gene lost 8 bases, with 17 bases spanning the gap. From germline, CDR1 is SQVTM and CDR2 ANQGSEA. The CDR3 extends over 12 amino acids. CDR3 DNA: TGCAGCGCCCCTTGGGGGGTCTTCGGCTACACCTTC. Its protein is CSAPWGVFGYTF.

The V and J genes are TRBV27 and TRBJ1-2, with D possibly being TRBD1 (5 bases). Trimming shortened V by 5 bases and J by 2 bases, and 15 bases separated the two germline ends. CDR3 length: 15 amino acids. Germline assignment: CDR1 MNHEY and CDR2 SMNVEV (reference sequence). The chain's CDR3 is CASSPFPGGNYGYTF. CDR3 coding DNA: TGTGCCAGCAGTCCTTTCCCGGGGGGGAACTATGGCTACACCTTC.

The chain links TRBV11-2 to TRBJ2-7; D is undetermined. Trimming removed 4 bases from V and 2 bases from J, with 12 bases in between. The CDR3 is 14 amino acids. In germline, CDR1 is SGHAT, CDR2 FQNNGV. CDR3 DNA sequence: TGTGCCAGCAGCTCACAAGACGGTGCCTACGAGCAGTACTTC. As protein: CASSSQDGAYEQYF.

CDR3 sequence (DNA): TGTGCCAGCAGCGGACTTACAGGGGGCGAGCAGTACTTC. It is translated as CASSGLTGGEQYF. The chain has TRBV9 and TRBJ2-7; 8 bases line up with TRBD1. The CDR3 is 13 residues long. Per the germline V gene, CDR1 is SGDLS and CDR2 is YYNGEE. V lost 3 bases and J lost 6; bases outside the gene matches: 5.

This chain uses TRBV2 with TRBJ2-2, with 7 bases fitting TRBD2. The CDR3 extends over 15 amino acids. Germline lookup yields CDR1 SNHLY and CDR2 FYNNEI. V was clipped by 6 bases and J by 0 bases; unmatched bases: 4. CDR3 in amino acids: CASRGSGANTGELFF. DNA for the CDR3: TGTGCCAGCAGAGGCAGCGGGGCGAACACCGGGGAGCTGTTTTTT.

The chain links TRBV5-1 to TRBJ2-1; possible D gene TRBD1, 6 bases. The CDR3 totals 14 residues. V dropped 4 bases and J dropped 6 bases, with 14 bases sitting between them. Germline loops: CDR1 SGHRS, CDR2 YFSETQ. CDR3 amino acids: CASSGMGAFNEQFF. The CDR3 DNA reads TGCGCCAGCAGCGGCATGGGGGCGTTCAATGAGCAGTTCTTC.

The CDR3 DNA sequence: TGTGCCAGCTCACCTTACAGAGACGAGCAGTACTTC. It is translated as CASSPYRDEQYF. V is TRBV18 and J is TRBJ2-7, with unresolved D. The germline CDR1 and CDR2 sequences are KGHSH and LQKENI. Trimming pared 3 bases from V and 5 bases from J, leaving 8 bases between. The CDR3 has 12 residues.

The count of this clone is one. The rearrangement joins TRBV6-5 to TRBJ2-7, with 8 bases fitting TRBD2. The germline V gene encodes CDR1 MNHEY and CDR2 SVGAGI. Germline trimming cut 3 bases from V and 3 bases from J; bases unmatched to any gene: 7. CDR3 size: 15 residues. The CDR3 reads CASSYLAGGGYEQYF. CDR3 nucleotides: TGTGCCAGCAGTTATTTGGCGGGGGGCGGCTACGAGCAGTACTTC.

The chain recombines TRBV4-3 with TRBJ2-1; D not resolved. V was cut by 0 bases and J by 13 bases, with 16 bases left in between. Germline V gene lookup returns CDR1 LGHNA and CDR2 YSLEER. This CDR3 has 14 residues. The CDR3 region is CASSQDLDGPAQFF. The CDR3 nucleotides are TGCGCCAGCAGCCAAGACCTGGACGGGCCCGCACAGTTCTTC.

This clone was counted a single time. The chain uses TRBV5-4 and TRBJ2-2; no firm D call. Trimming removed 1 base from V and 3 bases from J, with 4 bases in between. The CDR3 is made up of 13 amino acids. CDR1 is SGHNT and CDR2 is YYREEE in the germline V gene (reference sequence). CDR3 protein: CASSLPYTGELFF. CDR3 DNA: TGTGCCAGCAGCTTGCCCTACACCGGGGAGCTGTTTTTT. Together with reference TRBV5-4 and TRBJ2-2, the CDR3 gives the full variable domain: ETGVTQSPTHLIKTRGQQVTLRCSSQSGHNTVSWYQQALGQGPQFIFQYYREEENGRGNFPPRFSGLQFPNYSSELNVNALELDDSALYLCASSLPYTGELFFGEGSRLTVL.

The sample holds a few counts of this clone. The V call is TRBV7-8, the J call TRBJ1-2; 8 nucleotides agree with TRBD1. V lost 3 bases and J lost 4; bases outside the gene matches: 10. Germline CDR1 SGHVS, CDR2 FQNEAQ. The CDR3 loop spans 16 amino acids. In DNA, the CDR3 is TGTGCCAGCAGCTTTTCAGGGGGCGCTTACCGCTATGGCTACACCTTC. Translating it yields CASSFSGGAYRYGYTF.

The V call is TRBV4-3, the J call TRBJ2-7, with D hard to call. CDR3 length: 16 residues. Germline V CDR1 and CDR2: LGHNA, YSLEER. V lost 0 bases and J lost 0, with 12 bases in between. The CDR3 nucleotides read TGCGCCAGCAGCCAAGATCACACAGATACCTCCTACGAGCAGTACTTC. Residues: CASSQDHTDTSYEQYF.

The CDR3 here is CASTPSGTDPSGANVLTF. Here the CDR3 DNA reads TGTGCCAGCACCCCCTCCGGGACGGATCCCTCTGGGGCCAACGTCCTGACTTTC. The chain links TRBV11-2 to TRBJ2-6; D may match TRBD1 or TRBD2 (5 bases each). The ends were cut back, 7 bases at V and 0 bases at J, with 19 bases in the middle. Germline CDR1 SGHAT, CDR2 FQNNGV. The CDR3 consists of 18 residues.

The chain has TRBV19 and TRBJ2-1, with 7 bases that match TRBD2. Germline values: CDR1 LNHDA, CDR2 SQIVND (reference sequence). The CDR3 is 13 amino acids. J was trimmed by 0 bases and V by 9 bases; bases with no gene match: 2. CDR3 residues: CASRGVSYNEQFF. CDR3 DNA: TGTGCCAGCCGGGGGGTCTCCTACAATGAGCAGTTCTTC.

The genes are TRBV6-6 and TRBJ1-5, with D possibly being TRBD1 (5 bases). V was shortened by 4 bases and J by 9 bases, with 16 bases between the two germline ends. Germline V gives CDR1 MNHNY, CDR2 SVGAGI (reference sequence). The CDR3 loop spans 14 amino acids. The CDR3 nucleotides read TGTGCCAGCAGTTCCCGGGGACTGTCTGGGCCCCAGCATTTT. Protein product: CASSSRGLSGPQHF.